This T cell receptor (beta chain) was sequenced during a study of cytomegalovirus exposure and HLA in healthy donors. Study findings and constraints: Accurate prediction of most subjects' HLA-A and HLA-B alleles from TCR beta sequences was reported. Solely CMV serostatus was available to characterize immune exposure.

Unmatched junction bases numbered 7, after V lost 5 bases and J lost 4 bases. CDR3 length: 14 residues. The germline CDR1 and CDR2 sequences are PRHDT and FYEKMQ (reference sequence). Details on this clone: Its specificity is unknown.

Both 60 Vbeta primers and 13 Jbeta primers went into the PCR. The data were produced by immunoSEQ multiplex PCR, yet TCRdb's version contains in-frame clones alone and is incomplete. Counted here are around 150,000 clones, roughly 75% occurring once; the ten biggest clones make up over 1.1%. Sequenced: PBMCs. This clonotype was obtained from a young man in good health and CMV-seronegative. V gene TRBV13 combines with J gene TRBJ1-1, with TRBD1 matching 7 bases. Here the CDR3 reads CASSPGGPSTEAFF. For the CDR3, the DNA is TGTGCCAGCAGCCCAGGGGGGCCGAGCACTGAAGCTTTCTTT.